The 32 T cell receptor beta chains given below trace back to one sample, sequenced in a study of HIV-infected patients and healthy controls. Alpha and beta constant-region primers primed reverse transcription of 400 to 500 ng RNA. Each of the alpha and beta chains got its own library through chain-specific third strand synthesis with indices. TCRdb fed the 5' RACE reads into MiXCR, producing one record per CDR3 protein. The table has approximately 25,000 distinct CDR3 sequences, 7.5% to 10% seen once. All unsorted peripheral T cells were captured because whole blood was used without fractionation. Source material: blood. These TCRs come from an adult in good health.

By proportion, this clonotype is medium-sized. The V gene is TRBV7-9, the J gene TRBJ1-1; unclear D gene. The germline V gene has CDR1 SEHNR and CDR2 FQNEAQ (reference sequence). The V gene lost 2 bases and the J gene lost 12 bases, with 13 bases spanning the gap. This CDR3 has 12 amino acids. The CDR3 loop reads CASSLIGGGSFF. CDR3 sequence (DNA): TGTGCCAGCAGCTTAATTGGTGGAGGTTCTTTCTTT. The complete variable domain, with remaining parts taken from reference TRBV7-9 and TRBJ1-1, reads DTGVSQNPRHKITKRGQNVTFRCDPISEHNRLYWYRQTLGQGPEFLTYFQNEAQLEKSRLLSDRFSAERPKGSFSTLEIQRTEQGDSAMYLCASSLIGGGSFFGQGTRLTVV.

This clonotype occurred many times. The J gene is TRBJ2-3, the V gene TRBV12-3 or TRBV12-4, with 11 bases fitting TRBD1. This CDR3 is 15 amino acids long. V lost 5 bases, J lost 2 bases, and 3 bases stayed unmatched. The CDR3 loop reads CASSLGQGVTDTQYF. The CDR3 DNA reads as TGTGCCAGCAGTCTGGGACAGGGGGTCACAGATACGCAGTATTTT.

The chain is built from TRBV6-6 and TRBJ1-2; D is possibly TRBD1 (5 bases). Germline values: CDR1 MNHNY, CDR2 SVGAGI (reference sequence). Trimming pared 4 bases from V and 4 bases from J, leaving 13 bases between. The CDR3 sequence is 14 residues long. DNA for the CDR3: TGTGCCAGCAGTTGGGGGGACTTGGTCTATGGCTACACCTTC. It is translated as CASSWGDLVYGYTF.

Details on this clonotype: Given a much more abundant clone one base away, this may be a read error. The V gene is TRBV5-4, the J gene TRBJ2-5; TRBD1 might be the D (6 bases). V shed 4 bases and J shed 0 bases, with 16 bases lying between them. Germline CDR1 reads SGHNT; CDR2 reads YYREEE (reference sequence). There are 16 residues in the CDR3. CDR3 residues: CASSPWTVSYQETQYF. CDR3 DNA sequence: TGTGCCAGCAGCCCCTGGACAGTCTCGTACCAAGAGACCCAGTACTTC.

Many counts were recorded for this clonotype. The rearrangement joins TRBV18 to TRBJ1-1; possibly TRBD1 for D (5 bases). Germline V gives CDR1 KGHSH, CDR2 LQKENI. Trimming removed 1 base from V and 6 bases from J, with 6 bases in between. This CDR3 is 12 amino acids long. The chain's CDR3 is CASSPQGSEAFF. The DNA of the CDR3 is TGTGCCAGCTCACCACAGGGGTCTGAAGCTTTCTTT.

This clonotype has at least ten counts. The DNA for the CDR3 is TGTGCCAGCAGCCGTAGGGGGGTGTCTGGGGCCAACGTCCTGACTTTC. Its translation: CASSRRGVSGANVLTF. The rearrangement uses TRBV12-3 or TRBV12-4 and TRBJ2-6, with D perhaps being TRBD1 or TRBD2 (6 bases each). The CDR3 runs to 16 residues. V lost 6 bases and J 1 base, leaving 13 bases between the germline ends.

Many counts were recorded for this clonotype. The genes are TRBV3-1 and TRBJ2-7; a weak D match, TRBD2 (5 bases). CDR3 length: 14 residues. Looked up from germline, CDR1 is LGHDT and CDR2 is YNNKEL (reference sequence). Trimming pared 1 base from V and 2 bases from J, leaving 9 bases between. The CDR3 DNA reads TGTGCCAGCAGCCAAGGAGGGAAAACCTACGAGCAGTACTTC. Residues: CASSQGGKTYEQYF.

This clonotype was recorded many times. The V and J genes are TRBV4-2 and TRBJ2-7; a possible D gene is TRBD1 (6 bases). This CDR3 spans 16 amino acids. Trimming pared 1 base from V and 7 bases from J, leaving 20 bases between. Per germline, CDR1 LGHNA and CDR2 YNFKEQ. CDR3 sequence reads: CASSQGPGQGKSEQYF. Written as DNA, the CDR3 is TGTGCCAGCAGCCAAGGGCCGGGCCAGGGGAAGAGTGAGCAGTACTTC.

In this sample, this clonotype turned up many times. This rearrangement joins TRBV15 to TRBJ1-1, with D hard to call. The germline V and J ends were trimmed by 8 bases and 1 base, with 11 bases remaining between them. CDR3 length: 13 residues. The germline gives CDR1 LNHNV, CDR2 YYDKDF (reference sequence). CDR3 residues: CATSPVGNTEAFF. In DNA, the CDR3 is TGTGCCACCTCCCCGGTCGGGAACACTGAAGCTTTCTTT.

This clonotype was counted ten times or more. This chain uses TRBV5-1 with TRBJ2-7, with 7 bases that match TRBD2. J gave up 2 bases and V 4 bases, and 9 bases lay outside the gene matches. The CDR3 sequence is 15 residues long. Germline loops: CDR1 SGHRS, CDR2 YFSETQ. The DNA of the CDR3 is TGCGCCAGCAGCCCGAATCCCGGGACTACCTACGAGCAGTACTTC. Amino acids: CASSPNPGTTYEQYF.

This clonotype is medium-sized in the sample. CDR3 sequence: CASSPSRNYGYTF. CDR3 in DNA: TGTGCCAGCAGTCCCTCAAGAAACTATGGCTACACCTTC. The rearrangement joins TRBV28 to TRBJ1-2; D gene unclear. There are 13 residues in the CDR3. The germline V and J ends were trimmed by 5 bases and 2 bases, with 9 bases remaining between them. Germline V lookup: CDR1 MDHEN, CDR2 SYDVKM.

The rearrangement links TRBV10-3 to TRBJ2-4; no clear D gene. This CDR3 region has 11 residues. Germline V gene data show CDR1 as ENHRY and CDR2 as SYGVKD. V lost 2 bases, J lost 7 bases, and 3 bases lay in between. Here the CDR3 reads CAISEKNIQYF. CDR3 sequence (DNA): TGTGCCATCAGTGAGAAGAACATTCAGTACTTC.

This clonotype has a count of ten or more. The rearrangement links TRBV18 to TRBJ2-3; D unclear. The V end lost 3 bases, the J end lost 1 base, and 8 bases lay between the germline ends. The CDR3 spans 14 residues. Looked up from germline, CDR1 is KGHSH and CDR2 is LQKENI. CDR3 nucleotides: TGTGCCAGCTCACCCCGGCCTGGCACAGATACGCAGTATTTT. Translation: CASSPRPGTDTQYF.

This clonotype was seen repeatedly, ten times or more. The rearrangement links TRBV20-1 to TRBJ1-1; D is possibly TRBD1 (5 bases). CDR1 DFQATT and CDR2 SNEGSKA come from the germline V gene (reference sequence). V lost 5 bases and J 2 bases, leaving 15 bases between the germline ends. This CDR3 is 14 amino acids long. CDR3 in amino acids: CSAPGVGVNTEAFF. The CDR3 coding sequence is TGCAGTGCTCCCGGGGTGGGGGTCAACACTGAAGCTTTCTTT.

This clonotype showed up many times. The J gene is TRBJ2-7, the V gene TRBV6-5, with TRBD1 matching 7 bases. This CDR3 comprises 12 residues. V shed 6 bases and J 3 bases; nucleotides not matched to a gene: 2. Germline assignment: CDR1 MNHEY and CDR2 SVGAGI. CDR3 in amino acids: CASSHRGYEQYF. CDR3 nucleotide sequence: TGTGCCAGCAGCCACAGGGGCTACGAGCAGTACTTC.

The rearrangement joins TRBV20-1 to TRBJ2-3; maybe TRBD1 (6 bases). The germline gives CDR1 DFQATT, CDR2 SNEGSKA (reference sequence). V was cut by 4 bases and J by 3 bases, with 14 bases left in between. This CDR3 region has 14 residues. The CDR3: CSANLRTETDTQYF. DNA of the CDR3: TGCAGTGCTAACCTCCGGACAGAAACAGATACGCAGTATTTT.

The V gene is TRBV29-1, the J gene TRBJ2-5; the match to TRBD1 covers 7 bases. V trimming: 8 bases; J trimming: 1 base; junction bases outside the gene matches: 7. CDR3 length: 13 amino acids. Germline lookup yields CDR1 SQVTM and CDR2 ANQGSEA. DNA of the CDR3: TGCAGCTACAGGGACAGAGTCCAAGAGACCCAGTACTTC. Amino acids: CSYRDRVQETQYF.

This clonotype has at least ten counts. This chain links TRBV12-3 or TRBV12-4 with TRBJ1-2; TRBD1 aligns across 8 bases. The CDR3 is made up of 16 amino acids. Losses at the gene ends were 6 bases for V and 3 bases for J; bases not matched to a gene: 12. The CDR3 loop is CASSPTGQGGYYGYTF. The CDR3, as DNA: TGTGCCAGCAGCCCCACCGGACAGGGCGGCTACTATGGCTACACCTTC.

This clonotype showed up many times. At one end the junction does not follow the germline gene, possibly because of a read error. V usage is TRBV2 and J usage is TRBJ2-3; 7 nucleotides line up with TRBD2. Germline lookup yields CDR1 SNHLY and CDR2 FYNNEI. This CDR3 spans 11 amino acids. Here the CDR3 DNA reads TGTGCCAGCAGTCAAGCGGGGATGCAGTATTTT. Translated, it gives CASSQAGMQYF.

This clonotype was recorded many times. The V gene is TRBV24-1, the J gene TRBJ2-3, with a weak D call TRBD1 (6 bases). Germline V gene lookup returns CDR1 KGHDR and CDR2 SFDVKD. CDR3 length: 14 amino acids. The germline V and J ends were trimmed by 4 bases and 1 base, with 8 bases remaining between them. CDR3 in DNA: TGTGCCACCAGTGAACAGGGCGGCACAGATACGCAGTATTTT. Its protein product is CATSEQGGTDTQYF.

This clonotype was found many times. The J gene is TRBJ2-5, the V gene TRBV6-5; D call uncertain. The CDR3 covers 12 residues. Per germline, CDR1 MNHEY and CDR2 SVGAGI. V was clipped by 7 bases and J by 5 bases, with 11 bases between them. The DNA of the CDR3 is TGTGCCAGCACACACCCCCCCGAGACCCAGTACTTC. Its protein is CASTHPPETQYF.

Many counts were recorded for this clonotype. The CDR3, as DNA: TGTGCCAGCAGTGGCGGACTAGCGGGGCGGGAGACCCAGTACTTC. Translating gives CASSGGLAGRETQYF. The gene calls are TRBV6-1 and TRBJ2-5; 12 bases map to TRBD2. This CDR3 region has 15 residues. Germline V CDR1 and CDR2: MNHNS, SASEGT. The V segment lost 4 bases and the J segment 5 bases; nucleotides outside the gene matches: 5.

This clonotype was counted many times. The chain carries TRBV3-1 and TRBJ1-2; 8 bases line up with TRBD1. The CDR3 length is 13 residues. The germline gives CDR1 LGHDT, CDR2 YNNKEL (reference sequence). Losses at the gene ends were 5 bases for V and 5 bases for J; bases not matched to a gene: 4. The CDR3 bases are TGTGCCAGCAGCGTCGGGACAGGTTATGGCTACACCTTC. Its protein product is CASSVGTGYGYTF.

This clonotype was seen at least ten times. The gene calls are TRBV6-5 and TRBJ2-3; D is ambiguous. The V end lost 6 bases, the J end lost 2 bases, and 12 bases lay between the germline ends. The germline V gene encodes CDR1 MNHEY and CDR2 SVGAGI. The CDR3 spans 14 residues. The chain's CDR3 is CASRPLGLTDTQYF. In DNA form, the CDR3 reads TGTGCCAGCAGGCCCTTAGGGCTCACAGATACGCAGTATTTT.

By share of the sample, this clonotype is medium-sized. V is TRBV20-1 and J is TRBJ2-7; 7 bases are shared with TRBD1. The germline gives CDR1 DFQATT, CDR2 SNEGSKA (reference sequence). The CDR3 is 13 amino acids. V shed 5 bases and J 10 bases; nucleotides not matched to a gene: 14. The CDR3, as DNA: TGCAGTGCTTATTACGGGACAGATGTGGAACAGTACTTC. Translating it yields CSAYYGTDVEQYF.

This clonotype appeared a few times. V usage is TRBV7-9 and J usage is TRBJ2-6; D is undetermined. Germline-derived CDR1 and CDR2 are SEHNR and FQNEAQ (reference sequence). The CDR3 spans 18 residues. The V gene lost 5 bases and the J gene lost 4 bases, with 21 bases spanning the gap. The CDR3 coding sequence is TGTGCCAGCAGCCAGAATTCCCGGTCCCCAGTAGGGGCCAACGTCCTGACTTTC. Protein sequence: CASSQNSRSPVGANVLTF.

This clonotype was counted ten times or more. CDR3 sequence: CASSLSRGTEAFF. CDR3 in DNA: TGTGCCAGCAGCTTATCCCGTGGGACTGAAGCTTTCTTT. The genes are TRBV7-2 and TRBJ1-1; D not resolved. The germline V gene has CDR1 SGHTA and CDR2 FQGNSA. The CDR3 is 13 amino acids. V lost 2 bases to trimming and J lost 5 bases, with 9 bases between them.

This clonotype was recorded many times. This chain uses TRBV5-1 with TRBJ2-6; 10 nucleotides align to TRBD1. The V gene's germline CDR1 is SGHRS and CDR2 YFSETQ. V lost 2 bases and J lost 2; bases outside the gene matches: 7. The CDR3 covers 18 residues. The CDR3 DNA sequence: TGCGCCAGCAGCTTAAAAGGGACAGGGGATACTGGGGCCAACGTCCTGACTTTC. Translated: CASSLKGTGDTGANVLTF.

This clonotype was counted at least ten times. The genes are TRBV29-1 and TRBJ2-7; 12 nucleotides line up with TRBD1. The CDR3 extends over 15 amino acids. V was clipped by 1 base and J by 7 bases; unmatched bases: 8. Germline V gene sequence: CDR1 SQVTM, CDR2 ANQGSEA. The CDR3 DNA is TGCAGCGTTGAAGCTTGGGACAGGGGGCTTCCTGAGCAGTACTTC. Translating gives CSVEAWDRGLPEQYF.

In its sample, this clonotype was seen once. This sequence joins TRBV20-1 and TRBJ2-1; D gene unclear. CDR1 and CDR2 from the germline V gene are DFQATT and SNEGSKA (reference sequence). The CDR3 sequence is 13 residues long. The V end was cut by 6 bases, the J end by 2 bases, with 11 bases between. CDR3 loop: CSASLPAYNEQFF. As DNA, the CDR3 is TGCAGTGCGTCGCTCCCCGCCTACAATGAGCAGTTCTTC.

Ten or more counts support this clonotype. The chain recombines TRBV6-5 with TRBJ1-5; no firm D call. This CDR3 region has 15 residues. Germline V CDR1 and CDR2: MNHEY, SVGAGI. Trimming removed 2 bases from V and 5 bases from J, with 13 bases in between. Here the CDR3 DNA reads TGTGCCAGCAGTTACGAGGGTGGAGGGCATCAGCCCCAGCATTTT. Translation gives CASSYEGGGHQPQHF.

This clonotype was found many times. This rearrangement joins TRBV7-3 to TRBJ2-5; 10 bases agree with TRBD1. Germline values: CDR1 SGHTA, CDR2 FQGTGA. The CDR3 totals 15 residues. V was pared by 3 bases and J by 3 bases, with 4 bases of the junction left unmatched. The CDR3 reads CASSLGQGQEETQYF. In DNA, the CDR3 is TGTGCCAGCAGCTTGGGACAGGGGCAGGAAGAGACCCAGTACTTC.